A selection of T cell receptor beta chains follows, all from one sample in a study of cytomegalovirus exposure and HLA in healthy donors. Only in-frame clones appear in the TCRdb table, and some are missing; sequencing was by immunoSEQ multiplex PCR. Among about 98,000 clones listed, roughly 76% were seen once. Sequenced sample: PBMCs. Receptors originate from a female donor in good health and CMV-seronegative. The CDR3 runs from the conserved cysteine through the conserved F or W. The D gene is left open where the match is weak. The size of a clone is reported for some rows only, either as once, few or many, or as a class for expanded clones.

d_gene,j_gene,v_gene,abundance,CDR3nt,CDR3aa
-,TRBJ1-1,TRBV6-1,-,TGTGCCAGCAGCTGGGGTACTAGCACTGAAGCTTTCTTT,CASSWGTSTEAFF
TRBD1,TRBJ1-2,TRBV6-5,-,TGTGCCAGCAGTTGGGACAGGGGTGGCTACACCTTC,CASSWDRGGYTF
TRBD1,TRBJ1-2,TRBV7-2,-,TGTGCCAGCAGCTTAACAGGGGTTGATAATGGCTACACCTTC,CASSLTGVDNGYTF
-,TRBJ1-1,TRBV12-5,once,TGTGCTAGTGGTTTGCCGGCTGAAGCTTTCTTT,CASGLPAEAFF
-,TRBJ2-1,TRBV6-4,-,TGTGCCAGCAGTGAAGCGGAGAGCAATGAGCAGTTCTTC,CASSEAESNEQFF
TRBD2,TRBJ2-3,TRBV10-3,-,TGTGCCATCGGGAGCGGGAGGAACACAGATACGCAGTATTTT,CAIGSGRNTDTQYF
-,TRBJ1-1,TRBV29-1,-,TGCAGCGCACTCAGGGGGAACACTGAAGCTTTCTTT,CSALRGNTEAFF
-,TRBJ1-2,TRBV4-2,-,TGTGCCAGCAGCCAAGCCAAGGGGGGGAAGGATGGCTACACCTTC,CASSQAKGGKDGYTF
-,TRBJ2-7,TRBV12-5,few,TGTGCTAGTGGTTTCTTCCAGGGACAATACGAGCAGTACTTC,CASGFFQGQYEQYF
-,TRBJ1-3,TRBV15,-,TGTGCCACCAGCAGAAATAAGGGGTTCTCTGGAAACACCATATATTTT,CATSRNKGFSGNTIYF
-,TRBJ2-7,TRBV20-1,once,TGCAGTGCTAGCGCCTGGAGCGGAGGGTACTTC,CSASAWSGGYF
-,TRBJ1-2,TRBV19,-,TGTGCCAGTAGTATAGATTACGAGGACACTAACTATGGCTACACCTTC,CASSIDYEDTNYGYTF
TRBD2,TRBJ2-1,TRBV2,-,TGTGCCAGCAGTGACAGACTAGCGGGGGTTGAGCAGTTCTTC,CASSDRLAGVEQFF
-,TRBJ1-1,TRBV18,-,TGTGCCAGCTCACCGAGCAACCTGAACACTGAAGCTTTCTTT,CASSPSNLNTEAFF
-,TRBJ2-1,TRBV5-1,few,TGCGCCAGCAGCCGGACGGAGGGTTCCTACAATGAGCAGTTCTTC,CASSRTEGSYNEQFF
-,TRBJ1-1,TRBV29-1,-,TGCAGCGTAGAGGAATCGACTGAAGCTTTCTTT,CSVEESTEAFF
TRBD2,TRBJ2-1,TRBV5-1,-,TGCGCCAGTAACCCCGGGACTAGCGGCGAGCAGTTCTTC,CASNPGTSGEQFF
TRBD1,TRBJ2-7,TRBV13,-,TGTGCCAGCAGCAAAACAGGGGACGAGCAGTACTTC,CASSKTGDEQYF
-,TRBJ1-1,TRBV6-1,-,TGTGCCAGCAGTGAATCGAGGGAAATGAACACTGAAGCTTTCTTT,CASSESREMNTEAFF
TRBD2,TRBJ2-1,TRBV6-4,few,TGTGCCAGCAGTACTAGCGGGGGGGGCAATGAGCAGTTCTTC,CASSTSGGGNEQFF
TRBD1,TRBJ1-1,TRBV19,-,TGTGCCAGTAGTATAGGACAGGGGGCGATTTTCGCTTTCTTT,CASSIGQGAIFAFF
TRBD2,TRBJ2-3,TRBV2,-,TGTGCCAGCAAGGAAGGGGACCTAGCGGGGGCCAGCACAGATACGCAGTATTTT,CASKEGDLAGASTDTQYF
-,TRBJ2-7,TRBV11-3,-,TGTGCCAGCAGCTTAAATCGCGGGTCCGCCTACGAGCAGTACTTC,CASSLNRGSAYEQYF
-,TRBJ1-1,TRBV7-6,once,TGTGCCAGCAGCAATCAGGCGGCAGGGATAGGTACTGAAGCTTTCTTT,CASSNQAAGIGTEAFF
TRBD1,TRBJ2-1,TRBV27,once,TGTGCCACCCAACACGGACAGGGGTACAATGAGCAGTTCTTC,CATQHGQGYNEQFF
TRBD1,TRBJ1-1,TRBV5-6,-,TGTGCCAGCAGCCTAGGGACAGGGAGCACTGAAGCTTTCTTT,CASSLGTGSTEAFF
-,TRBJ1-1,TRBV7-9,-,TGTGCCAGCAGCCCACATTGGACAGAAGGAAACACTGAAGCTTTCTTT,CASSPHWTEGNTEAFF
-,TRBJ1-5,TRBV19,-,TGTGCCAGTAGTCATGGCAGTCCCGCGGAGCCCCAGCATTTT,CASSHGSPAEPQHF